What follows describes a single T cell receptor (beta chain). The data were obtained in a study of cytomegalovirus exposure and HLA in healthy donors. Study-level information: Later, an analysis reported that the 110 or so validation repertoires had used the same platform as the 500 to 800 first-cohort repertoires.

V was cut by 2 bases and J by 0 bases, with 5 bases left in between. The CDR3 has 14 residues. The approximately 120-subject validation cohort, separate from the roughly 700-subject first cohort, included the donors. The assay was immunoSEQ multiplex PCR, and TCRdb's table has in-frame clones only and misses some. The sample lists approximately 150,000 clones, 84% occurring once. The chain links TRBV6-7 to TRBJ2-1; D ambiguous. TRBV6-7 is an ORF, with its function uncertain. The TCR originated in a man under 40 in good health and CMV-seropositive. Sequencing was done on a sample of PBMCs. CDR3 amino acids: CASSYPGSYNEQFF. The CDR3 DNA reads TGTGCCAGCAGTTACCCCGGCTCCTACAATGAGCAGTTCTTC.